These T cell receptor beta chains were read from a single sample in a study of T cells in Graves' hyperthyroidism and ophthalmopathy. TCRdb ran MiXCR on the multiplex PCR reads and lists one entry per CDR3 protein. This sample has 400,000 to 450,000 distinct CDR3 sequences, with roughly 14% found just once. The specimen was blood. The receptors derive from a man aged 18 to 35 with Graves' ophthalmopathy. Each CDR3 is given with its conserved first and last residue. Expanded clones get a size class; other rows say once, few or many, or leave the size out.

v_call,clone_size,cdr3_aa
TRBV29-1,few,CSITHPTGVILYNEQFF
TRBV7-8,many,CASSFGTLSSYEQYF
TRBV25-1,few,CASSDLTTGRPYEQYF
TRBV2,many,CASAPIQETQYF
TRBV28,many,CASSPPDFPYEQYF
TRBV11-1,many,CASSILAGRNNEQFF
TRBV7-6,few,CASSYARAGYNEKLFF
TRBV20-1,many,CSASYGYGYTF
TRBV20-1,NA,CSARDPDSYSYEQYF
TRBV7-9,many,CASSLDRGSGYTF
TRBV2,many,CASSEYRNTEAFF
TRBV10-3,NA,CASSNRLSIYSKLFF
TRBV6-2/TRBV6-3,many,CASSLRTGVNSPLHF
TRBV18,many,CASSPMTGSTEAFF
TRBV6-1,NA,CASSEGRSNEKLFF
TRBV28,many,CASTRGVEETQYF
TRBV6-2/TRBV6-3,NA,CASSYGQTSGRETQYF
TRBV27,many,CASSLFQSNTEAFF
TRBV12-3/TRBV12-4,many,CASRTLGVSYNEQFF
TRBV30,few,CAWSWPGQTSGNTIYF